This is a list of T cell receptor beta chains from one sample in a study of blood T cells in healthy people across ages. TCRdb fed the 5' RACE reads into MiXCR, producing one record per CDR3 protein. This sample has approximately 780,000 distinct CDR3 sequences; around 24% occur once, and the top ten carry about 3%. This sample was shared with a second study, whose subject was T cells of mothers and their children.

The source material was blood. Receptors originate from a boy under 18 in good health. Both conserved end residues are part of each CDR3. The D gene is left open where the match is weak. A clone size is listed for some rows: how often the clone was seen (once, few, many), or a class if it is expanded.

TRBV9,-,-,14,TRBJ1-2,TGTGCCAGCAGATCGGGGGGCGGAAACTATGGCTACACCTTC,CASRSGGGNYGYTF
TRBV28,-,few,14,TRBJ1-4,TGTGCCAGCAAGGCCCCGGGCAGGATCGAAAAACTGTTTTTT,CASKAPGRIEKLFF
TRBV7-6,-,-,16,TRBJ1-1,TGTGCCAGCAGCTTAACTCCGGGCGGAGTGAACACTGAAGCTTTCTTT,CASSLTPGGVNTEAFF
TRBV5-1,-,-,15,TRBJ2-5,TGCGCCAGCAGCATCGCCGGGGGCTCCCAAGAGACCCAGTACTTC,CASSIAGGSQETQYF
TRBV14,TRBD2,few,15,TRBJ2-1,TGTGCCAGCAGCCAGAGACTAGCGGGGGGCGATGAGCAGTTCTTC,CASSQRLAGGDEQFF
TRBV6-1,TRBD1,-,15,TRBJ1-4,TGTGCCAGCAGTGAGGCAGGGGGCGTTAATGAAAAACTGTTTTTT,CASSEAGGVNEKLFF
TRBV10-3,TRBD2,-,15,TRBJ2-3,TGTGCCATCAGTGGCACTAGCGGGGGGACAGATACGCAGTATTTT,CAISGTSGGTDTQYF
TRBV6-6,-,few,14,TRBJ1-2,TGTGCCTGCAGCTACGCCGGGCCCCTGGATGGCTACACCTTC,CACSYAGPLDGYTF
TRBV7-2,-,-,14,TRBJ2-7,TGTGCCAGCAGCTTGGGTGGGGGGGCCTACGAGCAGCACTTC,CASSLGGGAYEQHF
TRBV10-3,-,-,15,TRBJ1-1,TGTGCCATCAGTGAGCGGGACCACTTGAACACTGAAGCTTTCTTT,CAISERDHLNTEAFF
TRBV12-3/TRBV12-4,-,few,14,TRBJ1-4,TGTGCCAGCAGTTTTAGGGGGAATGGTGAAAAACTGTTTTTT,CASSFRGNGEKLFF
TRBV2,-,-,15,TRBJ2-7,TGTGCCAGCAGTTTGGACGCCGGACGCTCCTGCGAGCAGTACTTC,CASSLDAGRSCEQYF
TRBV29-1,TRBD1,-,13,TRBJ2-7,TGCAGCGTAGGGACAGGGTCCCCCTACGAGCAGTACTTC,CSVGTGSPYEQYF
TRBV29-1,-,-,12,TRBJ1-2,TGCAGCGCCCCTCAGACACCGAGAGGCTACACCTTC,CSAPQTPRGYTF
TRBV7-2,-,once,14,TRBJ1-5,TGTGCCAGCAGCTTAGTTGAGGGACTAAAGCCCCAGCATTTT,CASSLVEGLKPQHF
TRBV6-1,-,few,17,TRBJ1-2,TGTGCCAGCAGTGAAACGATAGGCGCCAGGGGCCTCTATGGCTACACCTTC,CASSETIGARGLYGYTF
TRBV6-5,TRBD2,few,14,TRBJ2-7,TGTGCCAGCAGGAGACTAGCGGACTCCTACGAGCAGTACTTC,CASRRLADSYEQYF
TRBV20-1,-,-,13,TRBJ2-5,TGCAGTGCTAGACCCTCTGGGGGAGAGACCCAGTACTTC,CSARPSGGETQYF